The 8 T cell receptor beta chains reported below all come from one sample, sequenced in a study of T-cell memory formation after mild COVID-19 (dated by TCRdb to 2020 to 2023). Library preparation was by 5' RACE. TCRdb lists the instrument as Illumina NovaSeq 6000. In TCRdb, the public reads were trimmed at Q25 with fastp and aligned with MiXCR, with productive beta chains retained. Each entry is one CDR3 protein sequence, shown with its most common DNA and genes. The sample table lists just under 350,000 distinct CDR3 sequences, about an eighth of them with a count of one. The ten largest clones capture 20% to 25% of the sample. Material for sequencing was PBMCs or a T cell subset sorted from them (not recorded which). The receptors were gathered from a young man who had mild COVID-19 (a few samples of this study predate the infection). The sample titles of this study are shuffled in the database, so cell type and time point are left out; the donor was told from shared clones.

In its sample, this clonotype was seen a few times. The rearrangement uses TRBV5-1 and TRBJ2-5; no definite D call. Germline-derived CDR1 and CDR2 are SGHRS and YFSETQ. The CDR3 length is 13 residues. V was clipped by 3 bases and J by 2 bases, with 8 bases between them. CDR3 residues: CASSYGVQETQYF. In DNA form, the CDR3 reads TGCGCCAGCAGCTATGGGGTGCAAGAGACCCAGTACTTC.

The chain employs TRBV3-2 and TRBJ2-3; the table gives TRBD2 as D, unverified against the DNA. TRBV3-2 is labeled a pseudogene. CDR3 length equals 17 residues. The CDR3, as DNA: TGTGCCAGCAGCCAAGATCAGCTAGCGGGGGCTCAAGATACGCAGTATTTT. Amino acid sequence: CASSQDQLAGAQDTQYF.

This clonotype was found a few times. The DNA for the CDR3 is TGTGCCAGCAGAGACCGGGACAAGAACACTGAAGCTTTCTTT. It encodes CASRDRDKNTEAFF. V and J are TRBV7-9 and TRBJ1-1; D may be TRBD1 (6 bases). Trimming pared 6 bases from V and 1 base from J, leaving 12 bases between. The CDR3 loop spans 14 amino acids. Germline CDR1 reads SEHNR; CDR2 reads FQNEAQ (reference sequence).

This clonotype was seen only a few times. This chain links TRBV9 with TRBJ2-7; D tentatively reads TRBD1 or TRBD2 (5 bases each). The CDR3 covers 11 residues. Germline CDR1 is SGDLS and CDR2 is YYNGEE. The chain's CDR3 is CASSVAGTSDV. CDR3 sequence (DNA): TGTGCCAGCAGCGTGGCCGGGACCTCTGACGTC.

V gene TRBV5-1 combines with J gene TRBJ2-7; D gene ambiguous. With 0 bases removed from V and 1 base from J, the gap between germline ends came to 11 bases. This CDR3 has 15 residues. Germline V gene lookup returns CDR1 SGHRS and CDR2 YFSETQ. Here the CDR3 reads CASSLAGRLSYEQYF. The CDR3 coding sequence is TGCGCCAGCAGCTTGGCCGGCCGACTGTCCTACGAGCAGTACTTC.

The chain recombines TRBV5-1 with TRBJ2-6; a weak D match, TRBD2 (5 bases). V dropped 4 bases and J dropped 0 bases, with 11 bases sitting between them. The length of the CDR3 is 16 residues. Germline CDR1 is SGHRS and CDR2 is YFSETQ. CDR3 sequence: CASSPEVISGANVLTF. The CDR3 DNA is TGCGCCAGCAGCCCGGAGGTAATCTCTGGGGCCAACGTCCTGACTTTC. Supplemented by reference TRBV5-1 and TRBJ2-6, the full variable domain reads KAGVTQTPRYLIKTRGQQVTLSCSPISGHRSVSWYQQTPGQGLQFLFEYFSETQRNKGNFPGRFSGRQFSNSRSEMNVSTLELGDSALYLCASSPEVISGANVLTFGAGSRLTVL.

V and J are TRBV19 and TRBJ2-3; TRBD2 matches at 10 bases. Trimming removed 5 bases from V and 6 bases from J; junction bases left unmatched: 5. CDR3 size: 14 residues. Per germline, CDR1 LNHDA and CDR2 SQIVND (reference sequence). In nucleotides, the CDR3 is TGTGCCAGTAGTTCCCTAGCGGGGGAGGATACGCAGTATTTT. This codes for CASSSLAGEDTQYF.

The CDR3 region has the DNA TGTGCCAGCAGCCGATCAGGGGTATGGAACACCGGGGAGCTGTTTTTT. Encoded protein: CASSRSGVWNTGELFF. V gene TRBV7-2 combines with J gene TRBJ2-2; D perhaps matches TRBD1 (6 bases). The CDR3 has 16 residues. Trimming stripped 5 bases from V and 1 base from J, with 14 bases between. The germline V gene has CDR1 SGHTA and CDR2 FQGNSA.